This entry is about one T cell receptor beta chain. This clonotype was counted ten times or more. The specificity of this receptor is unknown. Per-base quality was not reported, and no clone a single base away is much larger than it. This sample was included in a study of early T cells in non-severe SARS-CoV-2 infection (dated by TCRdb to the early 2020s). The study in broad terms: Because TCR sequencing was done on bulk RNA from unsorted whole blood, the alpha and beta chains could not be paired. Points the paper makes about the study in general: VDJdb matching was skewed toward anti-spike CD8 responses, so virus-specific expansions were likely underestimated and private and CD4 specificities were missed.

The library was obtained by 5' RACE. Data came from a NextSeq 500. The TCR library protocol attached unique molecular identifiers to individual cDNA molecules to correct for sequencing error and PCR bias. Both TCR alpha and beta chains were sequenced, and tight co-correlation was observed between alpha and beta sequence abundances in each sample. As for the authors' bioinformatics: Decombinator V4 was used to annotate the V gene, J gene and CDR3 of the TCR sequences. TCRs were defined as expanded if a significant change between any two time points was detected under a Poisson model with p below 0.0001. TCR abundances were normalised to the total number of TCRs sequenced per sample and were expressed as counts per million. TRAV1-2 paired with TRAJ12, TRAJ20 or TRAJ33 defined MAIT TCRs, while TRAV10 paired with TRAJ18 defined iNKT TCRs. A search of VDJdb, accessed on 1 November 2021, was run for TCRs annotated to CMV, EBV and SARS-CoV-2, with TCRs annotated for multiple antigens excluded. TCRdb trimmed the raw reads at Q25, called clones with MiXCR and kept productive beta chains. Identical CDR3 proteins give one entry, which carries the most common genes and DNA. The V and J calls shown here were made by TCRdb, not taken from the authors' results. The sample yields about 39,000 distinct CDR3 sequences; less than 6% were counted once. The ten most abundant clones make up 4.4% of the sample.

The study was a case-control design nested within a healthcare worker cohort in London, UK, with weekly nasopharyngeal swab PCR tests and blood sampling. Healthcare workers were enrolled in the week of the UK lockdown, from 23 to 31 March 2020, and were followed every week for up to about 16 weeks. V is trimmed back by 3 bases and J by 8 bases, and the junction contains 6 bases that no gene match accounts for. From cysteine to phenylalanine, the CDR3 is 13 amino acids long. Here the CDR3 DNA is all that survives: 39 bases in frame from base 1. CDR1 DFQATT and CDR2 SNEGSKA were looked up in the germline V gene (reference sequence).

The chain links TRBV20-1 with TRBJ2-4, and 8 junctional nucleotides match TRBD2. The starting material was whole blood, obtained at baseline. This sequence originates from an adult who was a healthcare worker with PCR-confirmed SARS-CoV-2 infection or an uninfected control (not recorded which). The CDR3 has the sequence CSASFSGKDIQYF. The DNA is TGCAGTGCTAGTTTTAGCGGGAAAGACATTCAGTACTTC.